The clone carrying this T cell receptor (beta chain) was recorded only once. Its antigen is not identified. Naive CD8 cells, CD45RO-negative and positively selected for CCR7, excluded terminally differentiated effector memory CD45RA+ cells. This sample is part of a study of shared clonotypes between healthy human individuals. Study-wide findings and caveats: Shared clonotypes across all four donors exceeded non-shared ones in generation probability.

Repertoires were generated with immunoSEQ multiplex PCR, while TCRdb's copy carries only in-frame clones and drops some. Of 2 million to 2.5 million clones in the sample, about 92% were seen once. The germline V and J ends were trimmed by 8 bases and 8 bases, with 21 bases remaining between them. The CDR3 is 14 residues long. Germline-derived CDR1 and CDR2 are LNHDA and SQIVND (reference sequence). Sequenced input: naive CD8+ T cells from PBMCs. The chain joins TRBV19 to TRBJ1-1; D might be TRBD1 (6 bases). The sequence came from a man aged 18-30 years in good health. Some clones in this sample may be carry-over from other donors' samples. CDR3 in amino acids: CASAYTWGRKEAFF. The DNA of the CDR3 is TGTGCCAGTGCATATACTTGGGGGCGGAAGGAAGCTTTCTTT.